This TCR beta chain comes out of a study of cytomegalovirus exposure and HLA in healthy donors (dated by TCRdb to 2017 to 2019). Context from the whole study: An earlier analysis of approximately 640 of the donors reported about 290 Gb of sequence data and some 120 million unique TCR beta sequences from about 179 million T cells. Besides the first cohort of 666 subjects, a separate validation cohort made up of roughly 130 different subjects was used. A handful of DR-DQ haplotypes were treated as single units for association and clustering because of strong linkage in the cohort. Class I and class II HLA loci were covered by the typing at four-digit resolution. The study used immunosequencing to profile the T cell repertoires of 666 subjects and linked those repertoires to cytomegalovirus serostatus. An earlier analysis of some 600 of the donors applied high-throughput TCR beta sequencing to assess whether each TCR beta V gene segment acted as functional or pseudogenic. Among the roughly 410 genotyped donors, 75% to 90% belonged to the genetic ancestry cluster associated with self-reported Caucasian donors. Rather than using new phenotypic data, the later analysis identified candidate immune exposures from TCR beta sequences and from how often those sequences occurred across donors. Alongside the repertoire data, information on donor age, sex, ethnicity and CMV serostatus was compiled. The study aimed to test whether signatures of past pathogen exposure could be identified by cataloging public T cell receptors. Across around 400 genotyped donors of the cohort, an average of roughly 250,000 unique TCR beta nucleotide sequences per donor were sequenced, and roughly a sixth of those sequences were non-productive. A later genetic analysis used genome-wide SNP genotypes for about 65% of the roughly 670 donors, treating that subset as a discovery cohort. The study combined high-throughput TCR immunosequencing, statistical association of individual TCRs with disease status, and machine learning to predict cytomegalovirus infection status. In a later analysis, previously published TCR beta repertoires from 500 to 750 donors were re-analyzed and high-resolution HLA genotyping was added so that TCR occurrence patterns could be studied. Typing coverage differed by locus: A, B, C, DRB1 and DQB1 were typed in roughly 620-640 donors, DQA1 in roughly 500, DPA1 in nearly 610, and DPB1 in around 440. All discovery cohort repertoires had been generated using a single sequencing platform. Roughly 320 gigabases of sequencing data and about 92 million unique TCR sequences made up an early release that covered approximately 700 HLA-typed donors. Summary of the overall study and its limitations: The presence/absence analyses assumed that sequencing depth was roughly uniform across donors, and that assumption may not be true. In a later genetic analysis, a missense DCLRE1C variant was associated with V-gene and J-gene trimming of TCR beta chains, and the association was replicated in an independent cohort. According to a later analysis, most CMV-associated TCR beta chains appeared to be HLA-restricted, and the HLA associations seemed to be driven largely by CMV exposure. When HLA alleles, especially DR and DQ, strongly co-occurred, attributing TCR associations to individual alleles was difficult. The 87-base-pair reads could not distinguish some IMGT-functional V segments, including TRBV6-2 and TRBV6-3, so those segments were excluded. A later genetic analysis reported fewer N-insertions in productive TCRs among donors in an Asian-associated ancestry cluster than the roughly 720-donor mean. Most TCR sequences were seen in very few donors, while some public TCRs were found in many individuals. Correlated functional status among segregating V segments might be attributable to linkage disequilibrium, but an unknown experimental factor could not be ruled out. In vitro tests confirmed that a few of the cytomegalovirus-associated TCR beta chains recognize cytomegalovirus antigens. Several of the top co-occurrence clusters appeared to be linked to parvovirus B19, influenza, CMV and Epstein-Barr virus, according to a later analysis. Because HLA typing was missing for some donors at each locus, association tests included only the typed subset. Immune exposure information for the cohort was limited to CMV serostatus. In a later analysis, 15,000 to 20,000 TCR beta sequences were associated with specific HLA alleles at a false discovery rate of 0.05. The earlier analysis of some 540 of the donors excluded around 17 rarely observed V segments, including chromosome 9 orphons, because counts were too low. Cytomegalovirus status was reported to be diagnosed by the classifier with high specificity and sensitivity in both the original and validation cohorts. A cluster of highly shared sequence variants was judged likely to be a technical artifact of the sequencing pipeline. The authors suggested that the approach could potentially be generalized to other disease states and immunological phenotypes. In this cohort, only TCR beta chains were sequenced, and detectable features were limited by the absence of alpha or paired-chain data. The study gave a list of 150 to 200 TCR beta chains associated with cytomegalovirus. A further reported finding was that TCR beta sequences accurately predicted the HLA-A and HLA-B alleles for most subjects in the first cohort. An earlier analysis of approximately 530 of the donors showed that most TCR beta V segments appeared in productive rearrangements either about 87% or about 30% of the time, which broadly matched IMGT annotations. According to a later analysis, TCR association rates differed among HLA loci, with DRB1 alleles showing the most associated TCRs and HLA-C alleles showing the fewest. In a later analysis, HLA-associated TCR beta chains were found to be more clonally expanded and to have lower generation probabilities than equally common non-associated chains.

About this clone: Its binding antigen is unknown. No much larger clone exists at a distance of one base, and base qualities are not known.

The cohort was made up of approximately 700 healthy bone marrow donors. Cohort members were all nominally healthy when sampled, although unrecorded immune exposures were likely present. The donor was CMV seropositive and was included in the group of 250 to 300 seropositive cohort members. A peripheral blood sample was provided by each donor, and peripheral blood mononuclear cells were used for TCR beta sequencing. The Qiagen DNeasy Blood Extraction Kit was used to extract genomic DNA from the blood cell samples. The method was the immunoSEQ multiplex PCR assay. For the multiplex PCR, a mixture combining 60 forward primers for TCR Vbeta segments and 13 reverse primers for TCR Jbeta segments was used. The CDR3 region of rearranged TCR beta genes was amplified from genomic DNA by a multiplex PCR assay. The Illumina HiSeq System was used to sequence the amplified TCR beta libraries as 87-base-pair reads. The original pipeline was this. Across the roughly 700 repertoires, a later analysis counted roughly 77 million unique TCR beta chains, approximately 12 million of which were shared by at least two donors. To remove PCR and sequencing errors, raw reads were error-corrected and collapsed into unique sequences using a nearest-neighbor algorithm that merged closely related sequences. To assign V, D and J gene segments, CDR3 sequences were aligned to IMGT reference sequences. For a sequence to be retained, a match of at least six nucleotides was required to both a V gene segment and a J gene segment. A rearrangement counted as productive if the CDR3 had no stop codons and remained in frame with V and J, and every other rearrangement counted as non-productive. CDR3 was defined according to IMGT convention as the region running from the second conserved V-encoded cysteine to the conserved J-encoded phenylalanine. The earlier analysis of more than 450 of the donors excluded sequences that lacked an unambiguous match to a single V gene segment. In an earlier analysis of approximately 560 of the donors, a V segment was called functional when productive rearrangements were above 56.7%, and segregating when the standard deviation between donors exceeded 5%. A statistical classification framework was built for diagnosing cytomegalovirus status from the catalog of TCR beta chain sequences. A later analysis assigned V and J genes by comparing TCR nucleotide sequences with IMGT/GENE-DB human TR gene sequences. A later analysis assigned CDR3 sequences and most-parsimonious VDJ recombination scenarios with the TCRdist pipeline. In a later analysis, each TCR beta chain was defined by its CDR3 amino acid sequence together with its V-gene family, and reads lacking a unique V-gene family were excluded. To address suspected cross-contamination and a sequencing artifact, a later analysis removed roughly 580 highly shared, low-generation-probability nucleotide sequences. A later analysis calculated a clonal expansion index for each public chain from normalized within-repertoire ranks of inferred template counts. Generation probabilities in a later analysis came from a VDJ recombination model fitted to out-of-frame rearrangements, and those results were checked against IGoR. Hypergeometric tests were used in a later analysis to score TCR-TCR, TCR-HLA and TCR-CMV co-occurrence, with a repertoire-size bias correction applied to the TCR pairs. In a later analysis, false discovery rates were estimated by permuting HLA or CMV assignments 20 times. In a later analysis, co-occurring TCRs were grouped using DBSCAN, with TCRdist sequence similarity added in when clustering inside HLA-allele-positive subsets. Co-occurrence clustering excluded repertoires with fewer than 30,000 or more than 120,000 public chains, plus five with anomalous nucleotide sharing. Drawn from immuneACCESS, this table holds only the in-frame rearrangements with V and J called that TCRdb kept. Clones are partly lost; checked studies trace under half to an unresolved V gene and leave the rest unexplained. V, J and clone size were drawn from that table, and D and trimming were deduced from the DNA. The sample table records 130,000 to 150,000 clones; about 80% of these occur just once. The ten most abundant clones make up 9% to 10% of the sample.

Sequences SGHRS (CDR1) and YFSETQ (CDR2) are obtained from the germline V gene. V ends up 0 bases short and J 12 bases short, with an unmatched junction base count of 10. Measured from the cysteine to the phenylalanine, the CDR3 is 14 residues long. The DNA shown is the 42-base CDR3, in frame from base 1. The V and J segments used are TRBV5-1 and TRBJ2-7; 9 bases in the middle match TRBD2. The sequencing input was PBMCs. The TCR sequence derives from a woman aged 60-75 years in good health and CMV-seropositive. The DNA sequence follows: TGCGCCAGCAGCTTGGGGGGACTAGCAAGAGGACTGTACTTC. It encodes CASSLGGLARGLYF.